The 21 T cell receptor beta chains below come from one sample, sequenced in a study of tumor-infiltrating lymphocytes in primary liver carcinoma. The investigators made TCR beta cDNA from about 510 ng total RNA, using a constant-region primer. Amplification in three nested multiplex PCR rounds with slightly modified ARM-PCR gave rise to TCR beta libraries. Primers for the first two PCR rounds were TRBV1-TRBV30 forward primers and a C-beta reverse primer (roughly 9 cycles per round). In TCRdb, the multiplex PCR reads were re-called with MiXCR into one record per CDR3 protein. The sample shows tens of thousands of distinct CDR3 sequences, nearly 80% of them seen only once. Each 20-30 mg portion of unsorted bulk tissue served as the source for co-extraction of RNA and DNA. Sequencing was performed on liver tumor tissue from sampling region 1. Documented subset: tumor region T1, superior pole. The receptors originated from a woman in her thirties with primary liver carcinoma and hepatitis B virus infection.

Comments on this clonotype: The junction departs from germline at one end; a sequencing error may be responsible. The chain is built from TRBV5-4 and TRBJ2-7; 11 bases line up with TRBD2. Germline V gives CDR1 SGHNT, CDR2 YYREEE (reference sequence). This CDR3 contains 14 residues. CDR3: CTSSPSGRNGDQYF. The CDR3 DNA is TGTACCAGCAGCCCTAGCGGGAGGAATGGCGACCAGTACTTC.

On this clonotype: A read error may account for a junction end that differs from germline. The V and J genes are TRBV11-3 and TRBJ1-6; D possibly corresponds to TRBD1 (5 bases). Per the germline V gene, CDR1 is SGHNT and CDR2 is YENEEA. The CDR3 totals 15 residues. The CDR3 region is CASSFMWGYNSHLHF. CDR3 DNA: TGTGCCAGCAGCTTTATGTGGGGCTATAATTCACACCTCCACTTT.

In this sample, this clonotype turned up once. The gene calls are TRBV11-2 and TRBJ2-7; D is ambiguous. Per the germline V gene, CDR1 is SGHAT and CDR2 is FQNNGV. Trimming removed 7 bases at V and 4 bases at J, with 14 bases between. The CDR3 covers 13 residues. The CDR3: CASKITGKYEQYF. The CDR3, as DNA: TGTGCCAGCAAGATTACTGGGAAATACGAGCAGTACTTC.

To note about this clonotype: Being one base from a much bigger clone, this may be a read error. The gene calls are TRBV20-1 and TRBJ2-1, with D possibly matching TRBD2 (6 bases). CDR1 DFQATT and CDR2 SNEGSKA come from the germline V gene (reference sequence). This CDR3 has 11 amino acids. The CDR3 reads CKPKAGNEQFF. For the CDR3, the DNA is TGCAAGCCAAAAGCGGGCAATGAGCAGTTCTTC.

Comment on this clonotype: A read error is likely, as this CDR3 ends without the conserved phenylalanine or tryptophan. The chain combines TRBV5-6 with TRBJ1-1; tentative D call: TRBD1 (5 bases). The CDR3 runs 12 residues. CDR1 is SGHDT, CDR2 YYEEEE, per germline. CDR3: CASGCEDTEAFL. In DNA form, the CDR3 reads TGTGCCAGCGGGTGTGAGGACACTGAGGCTTTCTTA.

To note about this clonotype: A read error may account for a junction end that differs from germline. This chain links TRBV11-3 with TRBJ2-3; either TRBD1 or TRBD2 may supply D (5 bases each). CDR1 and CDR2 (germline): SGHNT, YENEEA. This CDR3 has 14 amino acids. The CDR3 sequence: CASRLGTPMAPHYF. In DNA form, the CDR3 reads TGTGCCAGTAGACTTGGGACGCCGATGGCGCCGCACTATTTT.

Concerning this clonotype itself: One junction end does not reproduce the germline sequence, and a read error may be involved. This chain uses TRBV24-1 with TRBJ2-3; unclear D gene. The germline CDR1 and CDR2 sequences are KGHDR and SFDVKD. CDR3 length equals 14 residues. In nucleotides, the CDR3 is TGTGTCACCAGTGATGCTATTGAGACGGTGACGCAGTATTTT. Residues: CVTSDAIETVTQYF.

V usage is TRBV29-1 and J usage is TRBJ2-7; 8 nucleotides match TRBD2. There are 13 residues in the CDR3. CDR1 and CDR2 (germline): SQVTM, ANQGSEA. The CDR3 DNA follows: TGCAATGTCACCAGCGGGAGCCACTACGAGCAGTACTTC. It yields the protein CNVTSGSHYEQYF.

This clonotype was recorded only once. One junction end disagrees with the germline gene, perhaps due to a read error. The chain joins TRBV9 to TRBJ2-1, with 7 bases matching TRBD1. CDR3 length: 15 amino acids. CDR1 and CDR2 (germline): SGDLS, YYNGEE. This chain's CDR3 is CTSSVGGSPYNEQFF. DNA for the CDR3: TGTACCAGTAGCGTAGGGGGCTCCCCCTACAATGAGCAATTCTTC.

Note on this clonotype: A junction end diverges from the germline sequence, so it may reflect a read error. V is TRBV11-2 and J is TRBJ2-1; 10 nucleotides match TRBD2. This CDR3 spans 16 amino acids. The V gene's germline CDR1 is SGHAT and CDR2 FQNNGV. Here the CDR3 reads CASRTSLAGEYNEQFF. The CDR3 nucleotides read TGTGCCAGCAGGACCTCTCTAGCGGGAGAATACAATGAGCAGTTTTTC.

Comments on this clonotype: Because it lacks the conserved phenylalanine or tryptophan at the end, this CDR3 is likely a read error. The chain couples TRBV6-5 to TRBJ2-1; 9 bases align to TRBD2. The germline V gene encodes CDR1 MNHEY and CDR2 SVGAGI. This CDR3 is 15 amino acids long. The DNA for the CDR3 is TGTGCTAGCAGTTGGACTAGCGCGTCCTACAATGAGCAGTTCTTA. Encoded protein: CASSWTSASYNEQFL.

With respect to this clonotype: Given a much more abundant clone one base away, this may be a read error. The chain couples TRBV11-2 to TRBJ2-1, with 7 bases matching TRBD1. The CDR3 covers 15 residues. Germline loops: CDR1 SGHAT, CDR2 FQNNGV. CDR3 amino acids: CARSLPGLWDSEQFF. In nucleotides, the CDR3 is TGTGCCAGGAGCTTGCCGGGATTATGGGACAGTGAGCAGTTCTTC.

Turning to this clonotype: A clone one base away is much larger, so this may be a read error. Here the CDR3 DNA reads TGTGCCACCAAGGAAGGGAACACTGAAGCTTTCTTC. Its protein product is CATKEGNTEAFF. V is TRBV11-3 and J is TRBJ1-1; D remains ambiguous. The CDR3 runs to 12 residues. CDR1 is SGHNT and CDR2 is YENEEA in the germline V gene.

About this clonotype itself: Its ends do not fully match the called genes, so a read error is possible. The CDR3, as DNA: TGTGCCAGCAGTTACTCCTTTGGCAGTGGGTCCACAAATACGCAGTATTTT. Its translation: CASSYSFGSGSTNTQYF. The genes are TRBV6-6 and TRBJ2-3; D is ambiguous. Per the germline V gene, CDR1 is MNHNY and CDR2 is SVGAGI (reference sequence). This CDR3 has 17 amino acids.

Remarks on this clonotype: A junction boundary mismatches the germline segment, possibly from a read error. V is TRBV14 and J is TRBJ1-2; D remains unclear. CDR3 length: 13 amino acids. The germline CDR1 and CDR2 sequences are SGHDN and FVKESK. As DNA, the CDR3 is TGTGCCAGCAGCCATCCCGAGCTGGGTGGCTACACCTTT. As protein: CASSHPELGGYTF.

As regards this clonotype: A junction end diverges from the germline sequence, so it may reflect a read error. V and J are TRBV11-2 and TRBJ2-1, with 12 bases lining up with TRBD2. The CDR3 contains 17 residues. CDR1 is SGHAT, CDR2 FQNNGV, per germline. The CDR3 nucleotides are TGTACCAGCAGCCTTACTAGCGGGAGGTTCCCAGTCGATGACCAGTTCTTC. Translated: CTSSLTSGRFPVDDQFF.

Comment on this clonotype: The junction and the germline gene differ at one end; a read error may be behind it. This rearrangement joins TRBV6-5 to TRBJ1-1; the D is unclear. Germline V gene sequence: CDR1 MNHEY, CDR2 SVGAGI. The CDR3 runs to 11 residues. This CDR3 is CTSSYADVAIF. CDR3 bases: TGTACCAGCAGCTACGCAGATGTAGCTATCTTT.

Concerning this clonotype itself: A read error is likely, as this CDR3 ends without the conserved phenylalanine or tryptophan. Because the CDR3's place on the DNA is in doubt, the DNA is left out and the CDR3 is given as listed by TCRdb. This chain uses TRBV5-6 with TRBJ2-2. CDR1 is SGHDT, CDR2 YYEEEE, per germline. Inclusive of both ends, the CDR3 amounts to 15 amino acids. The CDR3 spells CASSLALRVTGELFL.

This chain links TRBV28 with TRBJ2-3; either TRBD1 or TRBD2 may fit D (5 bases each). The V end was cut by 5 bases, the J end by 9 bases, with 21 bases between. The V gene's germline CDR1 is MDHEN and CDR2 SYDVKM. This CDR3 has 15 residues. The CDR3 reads CASSHPSGRHDTQYF. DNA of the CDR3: TGTGCCAGCAGTCACCCCTCGGGACGGCACGACACGCAGTATTTT.

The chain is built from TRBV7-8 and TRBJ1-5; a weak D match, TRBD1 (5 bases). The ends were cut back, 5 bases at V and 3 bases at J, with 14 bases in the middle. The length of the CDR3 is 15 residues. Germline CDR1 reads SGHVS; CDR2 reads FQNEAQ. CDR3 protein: CASSDSRYNNQPQHF. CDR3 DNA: TGTGCCAGCAGCGACAGTCGGTATAACAATCAGCCCCAGCATTTT. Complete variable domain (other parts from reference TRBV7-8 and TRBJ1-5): GAGVSQSPRYKVAKRGQDVALRCDPISGHVSLFWYQQALGQGPEFLTYFQNEAQLDKSGLPSDRFFAERPEGSVSTLKIQRTQQEDSAVYLCASSDSRYNNQPQHFGDGTRLSIL.

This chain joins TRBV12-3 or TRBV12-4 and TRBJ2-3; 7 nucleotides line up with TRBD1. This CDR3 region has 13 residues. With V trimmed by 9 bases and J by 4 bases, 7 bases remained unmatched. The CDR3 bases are TGTGCCAGTGGGACAGCCTACGCAGATACGCAGTATTTT. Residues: CASGTAYADTQYF.